One and the same sample provided the 3 T cell receptor beta chains below, sequenced in a study of glioma-infiltrating T cells after dendritic cell vaccination. Here immunoSEQ multiplex PCR was the method, and the copy in TCRdb shows in-frame clones only, minus some. The profile shows 90,000 to 100,000 clones, 75% to 85% of them singletons. The sequencing here drew on blood, taken before dendritic cell vaccination. The source of these receptors is a human donor with glioblastoma.

The chain recombines TRBV5-5 with TRBJ1-1, with D perhaps TRBD1 (5 bases). This CDR3 has 14 amino acids. The V end was cut by 3 bases, the J end by 4 bases, with 13 bases between. Germline V CDR1 and CDR2: SGHKS, YYEKEE (reference sequence). CDR3 in DNA: TGTGCCAGCAGCTCGACGGGGGGGATCACTGAAGCTTTCTTT. This codes for CASSSTGGITEAFF. Together with reference TRBV5-5 and TRBJ1-1, the CDR3 gives the full variable domain: DAGVTQSPTHLIKTRGQQVTLRCSPISGHKSVSWYQQVLGQGPQFIFQYYEKEERGRGNFPDRFSARQFPNYSSELNVNALLLGDSALYLCASSSTGGITEAFFGQGTRLTVV.

J is TRBJ2-2 and V is TRBV29-1, with 8 bases identical to TRBD2. Germline-derived CDR1 and CDR2 are SQVTM and ANQGSEA. Unmatched junction bases numbered 11, after V lost 5 bases and J lost 3 bases. The CDR3 runs 16 residues. CDR3 amino acids: CSVWEWREAHTGELFF. The DNA of the CDR3 is TGCAGCGTTTGGGAGTGGCGGGAGGCCCACACCGGGGAGCTGTTTTTT.

This clone was observed a few times. In DNA, the CDR3 is TGTGCCAGCTCACCACCGGCGGCCTACGAAGCTTTCTTT. It encodes CASSPPAAYEAFF. The V gene is TRBV18, the J gene TRBJ1-1; D is unclear. CDR1 and CDR2 (germline): KGHSH, LQKENI. V dropped 0 bases and J dropped 8 bases, with 10 bases sitting between them. The CDR3 length is 13 residues.